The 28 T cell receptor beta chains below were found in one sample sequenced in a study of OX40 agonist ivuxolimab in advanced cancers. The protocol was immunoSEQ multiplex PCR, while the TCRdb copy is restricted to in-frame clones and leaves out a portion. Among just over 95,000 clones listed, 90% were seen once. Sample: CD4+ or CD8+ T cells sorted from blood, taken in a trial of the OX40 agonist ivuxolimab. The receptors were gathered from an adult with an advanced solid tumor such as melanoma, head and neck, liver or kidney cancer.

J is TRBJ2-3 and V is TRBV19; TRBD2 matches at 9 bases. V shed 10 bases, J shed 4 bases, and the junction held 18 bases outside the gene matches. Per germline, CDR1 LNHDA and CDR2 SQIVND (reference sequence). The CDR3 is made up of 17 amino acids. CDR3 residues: CATQPLLSGRGADTQYF. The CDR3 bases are TGTGCCACCCAACCCCTCCTTAGCGGGAGAGGAGCAGATACGCAGTATTTT.

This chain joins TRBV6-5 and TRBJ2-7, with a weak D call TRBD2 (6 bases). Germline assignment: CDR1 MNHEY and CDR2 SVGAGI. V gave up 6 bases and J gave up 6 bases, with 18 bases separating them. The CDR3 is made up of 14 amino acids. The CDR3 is CASRSPSPGAEQYF. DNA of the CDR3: TGTGCCAGCAGATCCCCCAGTCCGGGAGCCGAGCAGTACTTC.

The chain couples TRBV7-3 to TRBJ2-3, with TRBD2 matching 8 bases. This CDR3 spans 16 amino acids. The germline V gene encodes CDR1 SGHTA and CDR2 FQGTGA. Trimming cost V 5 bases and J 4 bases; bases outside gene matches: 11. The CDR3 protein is CASSPSLQRESDTQYF. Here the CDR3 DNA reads TGTGCCAGCAGCCCAAGTTTACAGCGGGAGTCAGATACGCAGTATTTT.

The DNA of the CDR3 is TGTGCCAGCAGCTTCTCGACTAGCGGGAGTGGGGCAGATACGCAGTATTTT. It codes for CASSFSTSGSGADTQYF. The J gene is TRBJ2-3, the V gene TRBV11-3; 12 bases line up with TRBD2. The V gene's germline CDR1 is SGHNT and CDR2 YENEEA. The V gene end was trimmed by 3 bases and the J gene end by 4 bases; junction bases not matched to a gene: 8. The CDR3 is 17 amino acids.

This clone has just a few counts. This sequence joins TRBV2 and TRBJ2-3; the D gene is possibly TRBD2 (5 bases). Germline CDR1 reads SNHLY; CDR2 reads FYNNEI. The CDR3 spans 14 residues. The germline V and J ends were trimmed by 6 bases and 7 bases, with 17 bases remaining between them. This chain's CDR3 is CASSDPGLANTQYF. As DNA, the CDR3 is TGTGCCAGCAGCGACCCGGGCTTAGCGAATACGCAGTATTTT.

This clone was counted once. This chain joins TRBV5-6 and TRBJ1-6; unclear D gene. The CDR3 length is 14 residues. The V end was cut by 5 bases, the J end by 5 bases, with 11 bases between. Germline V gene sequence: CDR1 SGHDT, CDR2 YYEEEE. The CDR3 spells CASSHPSHNSPLHF. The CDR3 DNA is TGTGCCAGCAGTCATCCGTCACATAATTCACCCCTCCACTTT.

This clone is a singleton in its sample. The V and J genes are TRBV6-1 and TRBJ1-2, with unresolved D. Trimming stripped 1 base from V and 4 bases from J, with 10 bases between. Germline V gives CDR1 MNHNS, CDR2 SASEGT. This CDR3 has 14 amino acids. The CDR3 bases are TGTGCCAGCAGTGAAGTGTATAAGACCTATGGCTACACCTTC. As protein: CASSEVYKTYGYTF.

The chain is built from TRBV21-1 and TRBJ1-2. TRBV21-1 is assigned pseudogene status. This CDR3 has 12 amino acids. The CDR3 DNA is TGTGCCAGCAGCAAAGCCACCTATGGCTACACCTTC. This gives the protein CASSKATYGYTF.

CDR3 sequence: CASSSTRQYSNQPQHF. The CDR3 coding sequence is TGTGCCAGCAGTTCCACGAGACAGTATAGCAATCAGCCCCAGCATTTT. V is TRBV28 and J is TRBJ1-5; perhaps TRBD1 as D (5 bases). Trimming took 4 bases from V and 0 from J, leaving 13 bases between them. Germline assignment: CDR1 MDHEN and CDR2 SYDVKM. This CDR3 has 16 amino acids. Complete variable domain (other parts from reference TRBV28 and TRBJ1-5): DVKVTQSSRYLVKRTGEKVFLECVQDMDHENMFWYRQDPGLGLRLIYFSYDVKMKEKGDIPEGYSVSREKKERFSLILESASTNQTSMYLCASSSTRQYSNQPQHFGDGTRLSIL.

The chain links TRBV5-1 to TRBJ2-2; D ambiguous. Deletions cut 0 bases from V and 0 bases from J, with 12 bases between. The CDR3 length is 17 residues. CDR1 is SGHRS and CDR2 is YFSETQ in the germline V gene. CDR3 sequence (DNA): TGCGCCAGCAGCTTGGTTCCAGGCCCCTCGAACACCGGGGAGCTGTTTTTT. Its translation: CASSLVPGPSNTGELFF.

The CDR3 nucleotides are TGTGCCGGCCGGACAGGGAGCGGAATCTACGAGCAGTACTTC. Translating it yields CAGRTGSGIYEQYF. The chain employs TRBV30 and TRBJ2-7; 8 nucleotides match TRBD1. This CDR3 comprises 14 residues. Germline V gives CDR1 GTSNPN, CDR2 SVGIG (reference sequence). Trimming removed 8 bases from V and 3 bases from J; junction bases left unmatched: 12.

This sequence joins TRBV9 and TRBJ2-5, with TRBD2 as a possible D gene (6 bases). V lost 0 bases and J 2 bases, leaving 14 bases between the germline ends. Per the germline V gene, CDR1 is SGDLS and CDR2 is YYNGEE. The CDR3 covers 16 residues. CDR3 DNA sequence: TGTGCCAGCAGCGTAGCTATGGGGGGACCACAAGAGACCCAGTACTTC. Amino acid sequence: CASSVAMGGPQETQYF.

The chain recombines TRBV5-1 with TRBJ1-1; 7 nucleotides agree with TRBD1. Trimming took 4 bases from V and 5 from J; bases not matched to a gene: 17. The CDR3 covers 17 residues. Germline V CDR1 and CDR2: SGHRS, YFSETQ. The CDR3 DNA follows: TGCGCCAGCAGCCCCCGGACAGGCAGGAGAACCCAAACTGAAGCTTTCTTT. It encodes CASSPRTGRRTQTEAFF.

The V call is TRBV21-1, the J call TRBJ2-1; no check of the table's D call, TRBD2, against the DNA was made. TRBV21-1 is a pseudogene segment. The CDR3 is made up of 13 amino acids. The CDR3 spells CASSSDFYNEQFF. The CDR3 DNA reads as TGTGCCAGCAGCTCGGACTTTTACAATGAGCAGTTCTTC.

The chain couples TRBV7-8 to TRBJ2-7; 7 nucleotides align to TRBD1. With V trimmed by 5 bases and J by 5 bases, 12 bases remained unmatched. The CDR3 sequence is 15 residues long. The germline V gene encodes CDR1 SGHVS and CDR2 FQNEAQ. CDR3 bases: TGTGCCAGCAGCCCAACAGGGGCCGGTTCTAACGAGCAGTACTTC. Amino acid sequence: CASSPTGAGSNEQYF.

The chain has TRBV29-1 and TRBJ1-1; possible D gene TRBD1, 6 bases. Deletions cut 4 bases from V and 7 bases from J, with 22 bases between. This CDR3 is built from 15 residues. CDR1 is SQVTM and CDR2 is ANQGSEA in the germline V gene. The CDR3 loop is CSVVGVFGGQDEAFF. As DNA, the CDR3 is TGCAGCGTTGTGGGGGTATTTGGGGGGCAGGATGAAGCTTTCTTT.

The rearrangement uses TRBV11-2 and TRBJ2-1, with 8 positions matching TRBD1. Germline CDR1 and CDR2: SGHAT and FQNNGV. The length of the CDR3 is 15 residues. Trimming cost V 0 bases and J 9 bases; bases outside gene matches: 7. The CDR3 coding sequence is TGTGCCAGCAGCTTAGATCAGGGGGCGGTTGGTGAGCAGTTCTTC. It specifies CASSLDQGAVGEQFF.

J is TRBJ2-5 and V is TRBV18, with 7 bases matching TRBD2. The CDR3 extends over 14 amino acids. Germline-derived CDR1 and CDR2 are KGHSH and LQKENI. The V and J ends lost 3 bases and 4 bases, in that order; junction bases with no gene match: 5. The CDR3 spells CASSPNPGGETQYF. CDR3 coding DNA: TGTGCCAGCTCACCTAATCCGGGGGGAGAGACCCAGTACTTC.

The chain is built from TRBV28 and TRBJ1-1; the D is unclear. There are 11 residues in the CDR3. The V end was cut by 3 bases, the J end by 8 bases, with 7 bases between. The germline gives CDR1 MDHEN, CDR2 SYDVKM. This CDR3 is CASSFRAEAFF. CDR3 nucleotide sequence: TGTGCCAGCAGTTTTCGGGCAGAAGCTTTCTTT.

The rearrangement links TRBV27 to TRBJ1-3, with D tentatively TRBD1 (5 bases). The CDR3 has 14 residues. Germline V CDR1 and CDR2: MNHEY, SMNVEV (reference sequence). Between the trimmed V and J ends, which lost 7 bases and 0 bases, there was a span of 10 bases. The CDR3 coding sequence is TGTGCCAGCACCGGGGGTTACTCTGGAAACACCATATATTTT. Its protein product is CASTGGYSGNTIYF.

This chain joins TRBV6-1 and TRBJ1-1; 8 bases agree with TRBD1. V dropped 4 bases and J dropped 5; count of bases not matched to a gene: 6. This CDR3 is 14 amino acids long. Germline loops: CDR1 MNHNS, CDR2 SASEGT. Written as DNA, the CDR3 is TGTGCCAGCAGTGGACAGGGGTTTGGGACTGAAGCTTTCTTT. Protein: CASSGQGFGTEAFF.

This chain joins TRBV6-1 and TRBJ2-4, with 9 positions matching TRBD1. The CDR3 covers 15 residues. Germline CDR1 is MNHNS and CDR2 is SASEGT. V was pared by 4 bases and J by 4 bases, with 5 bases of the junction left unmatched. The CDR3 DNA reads TGTGCCAGCAGTGTGACAGGGGGGAATAAAAACATTCAGTACTTC. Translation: CASSVTGGNKNIQYF.

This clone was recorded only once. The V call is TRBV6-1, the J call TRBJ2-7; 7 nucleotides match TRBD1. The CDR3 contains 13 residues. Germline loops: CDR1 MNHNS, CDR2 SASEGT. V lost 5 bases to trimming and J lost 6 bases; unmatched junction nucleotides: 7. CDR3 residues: CASSHGTAGEQYF. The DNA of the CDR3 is TGTGCCAGCAGTCACGGGACAGCCGGCGAGCAGTACTTC.

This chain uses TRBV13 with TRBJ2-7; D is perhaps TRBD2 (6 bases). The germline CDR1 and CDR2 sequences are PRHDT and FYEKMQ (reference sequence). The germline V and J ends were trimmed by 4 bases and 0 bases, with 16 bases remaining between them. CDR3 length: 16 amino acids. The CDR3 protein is CASSSRARGSSYEQYF. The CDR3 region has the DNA TGTGCCAGCAGCTCCCGCGCTCGGGGGAGCTCCTACGAGCAGTACTTC.

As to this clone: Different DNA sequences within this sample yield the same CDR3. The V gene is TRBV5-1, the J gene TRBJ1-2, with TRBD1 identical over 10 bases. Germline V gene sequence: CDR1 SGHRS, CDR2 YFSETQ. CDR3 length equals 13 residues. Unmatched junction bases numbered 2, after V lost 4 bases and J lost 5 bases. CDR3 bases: TGCGCCAGCAGCCTGGACAGGGGGTATGGCTACACCTTC. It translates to CASSLDRGYGYTF.

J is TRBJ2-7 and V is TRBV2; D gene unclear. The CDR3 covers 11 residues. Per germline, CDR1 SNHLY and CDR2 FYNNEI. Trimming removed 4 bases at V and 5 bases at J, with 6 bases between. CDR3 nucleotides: TGTGCCAGCAGTGTGGGCCACGAGCAGTACTTC. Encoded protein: CASSVGHEQYF.

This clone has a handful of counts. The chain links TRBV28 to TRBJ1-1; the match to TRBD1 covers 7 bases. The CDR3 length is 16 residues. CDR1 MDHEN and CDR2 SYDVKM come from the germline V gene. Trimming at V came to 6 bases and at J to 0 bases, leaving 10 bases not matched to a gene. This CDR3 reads CASRPIPGTVNTEAFF. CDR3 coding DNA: TGTGCCAGCAGGCCTATCCCCGGGACAGTGAACACTGAAGCTTTCTTT. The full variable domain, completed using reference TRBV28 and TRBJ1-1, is DVKVTQSSRYLVKRTGEKVFLECVQDMDHENMFWYRQDPGLGLRLIYFSYDVKMKEKGDIPEGYSVSREKKERFSLILESASTNQTSMYLCASRPIPGTVNTEAFFGQGTRLTVV.

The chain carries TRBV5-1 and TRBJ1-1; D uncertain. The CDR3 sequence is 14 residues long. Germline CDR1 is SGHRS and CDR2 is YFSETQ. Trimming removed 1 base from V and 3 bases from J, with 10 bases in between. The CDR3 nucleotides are TGCGCCAGCAGCTTGAAACAGATAGACACTGAAGCTTTCTTT. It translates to CASSLKQIDTEAFF.